This TCR beta chain was retrieved from a study of blood T cell repertoires in COVID-19. Study information: The cDNA or gDNA used as material had been derived from T cells, B-cell-depleted T cells, or PBMCs.

The V gene lost 3 bases and the J gene lost 7 bases, with 21 bases spanning the gap. The CDR3 covers 17 residues. Looked up from germline, CDR1 is KGHSH and CDR2 is LQKENI. Measured with immunoSEQ multiplex PCR; TCRdb has only the in-frame clones, and not every one. The sample includes over 150,000 clones, 81% of them seen just once. The chain links TRBV18 to TRBJ2-2, with D perhaps TRBD1 (5 bases). The source of this sequence is a woman older than 75 with COVID-19, enrolled during active disease. The sample consisted of peripheral blood. The CDR3 region has the DNA TGTGCCAGCTCACCCCTCCAGACAGACCTTAGAGGCGGGGAGCTGTTTTTT. This gives the protein CASSPLQTDLRGGELFF.